Listed below are T cell receptor beta chains from one sample, sequenced in a study of blood T cell repertoires in COVID-19. Clones were read by immunoSEQ multiplex PCR, and TCRdb kept only the in-frame ones, dropping some. The table has over 200,000 clones, approximately 90% seen once. The sample was peripheral blood. These receptors were taken from a man younger than 40 who had recovered from COVID-19. Each CDR3 is given with its conserved first and last residue. D genes are given only for firm matches. Part of the rows lack a size; the others show once, few, many or a class for expanded clones.

cdr3_nt	cdr3_aa	clone_size	j_call	v_call	d_call
TGTGCCAGACGGAAAATCCGGGACACCAATAACTATGGCTACACCTTC	CARRKIRDTNNYGYTF	NA	TRBJ1-2	TRBV3-1/TRBV3-2	NA
TGTGCCAGCAGTCGAGGGAAATACAACTATGGCTACACCTTC	CASSRGKYNYGYTF	NA	TRBJ1-2	TRBV21-1	NA
TGTGCCAGCAGCACTTTGTACAATGAGCAGTTCTTC	CASSTLYNEQFF	NA	TRBJ2-1	TRBV9	NA
TGCGCCAGCAGTGAGTCACGGAGAACAGGGGGCTGGCAGCCCCAGCATTTT	CASSESRRTGGWQPQHF	NA	TRBJ1-5	TRBV10-2	TRBD1
TGCGCCAGCAGCTTGGAAGCAGGGGGGTATGGCTACACCTTC	CASSLEAGGYGYTF	NA	TRBJ1-2	TRBV5-1	TRBD1
TGTGCCAGCAGCTTAGCCGGGGGGCGTGAGACCCAGTACTTC	CASSLAGGRETQYF	NA	TRBJ2-5	TRBV7-9	NA
TGCGCCAGCAGTGATGGGCCGACGCGGGACCAGCCCCAGCATTTT	CASSDGPTRDQPQHF	NA	TRBJ1-5	TRBV10-2	NA
TGTGCCATCAGTGAGAGGACTAGCGGAGAGACCCAGTACTTC	CAISERTSGETQYF	NA	TRBJ2-5	TRBV10-3	TRBD2
TGTGCCAGTAGTATCGACAGTTTGAACACTGAAGCTTTCTTT	CASSIDSLNTEAFF	NA	TRBJ1-1	TRBV19	NA
TGTGCCAGCAGACGGGGGGATCAGCCCCAGCATTTT	CASRRGDQPQHF	once	TRBJ1-5	TRBV6-5	NA
TGTGCCAGTAGTACCTCAGGGGGCTGGAAGACCCAGTACTTC	CASSTSGGWKTQYF	NA	TRBJ2-5	TRBV19	TRBD1
TGCGCCAGCTGCCCGGGGGAACGCACAGATACGCAGTATTTT	CASCPGERTDTQYF	NA	TRBJ2-3	TRBV5-1	NA
TGTGCCAGCGGGCTGGAGAGCGGGGGGGCAGATACGCAGTATTTT	CASGLESGGADTQYF	NA	TRBJ2-3	TRBV6-5	TRBD2
TGCGCCAGCAGAGGGGGGGAGGACAGGGCTCGTGGCACTGAAGCTTTCTTT	CASRGGEDRARGTEAFF	NA	TRBJ1-1	TRBV10-2	TRBD1
TGTGCCACCAGTGACCCCAGGGGGCGAAACAGCAATGAGCAGTTCTTC	CATSDPRGRNSNEQFF	NA	TRBJ2-1	TRBV24-1	TRBD1
TGCGCCAGCAGCTTCCCAAGACAGGGAGGAACCGGGGAGCTGTTTTTT	CASSFPRQGGTGELFF	NA	TRBJ2-2	TRBV5-1	NA
TGTGCCAGCAGTTACTCGGGCTCTCCTTTTGGGGCTTTCTTT	CASSYSGSPFGAFF	NA	TRBJ1-1	TRBV6-6	NA
TGTGCCAGCAGTGCCAGGGTAGGCAACTATGGCTACACCTTC	CASSARVGNYGYTF	once	TRBJ1-2	TRBV6-4	NA
TGTGCCAGCAGCTTCCAGGGGATTAATGAAAAACTGTTTTTT	CASSFQGINEKLFF	NA	TRBJ1-4	TRBV5-4	NA
TGTGCCAGCAACATAAAAGGGGGGGTCAACTATGGCTACACCTTC	CASNIKGGVNYGYTF	NA	TRBJ1-2	TRBV3-1/TRBV3-2	NA
TGTGCCAGCTCACCACGGAATAGCTTGGCACAACCGGGGGCCAACGTCCTGACTTTC	CASSPRNSLAQPGANVLTF	NA	TRBJ2-6	TRBV18	NA
TGTGCCAGCAGCTTCGGGGATCCGCGCTATGGCTACACCTTC	CASSFGDPRYGYTF	NA	TRBJ1-2	TRBV5-4	NA
TGTGCCAGCAGCCTGAGGGGGATTGGCATCAATGGCTACACCTTC	CASSLRGIGINGYTF	NA	TRBJ1-2	TRBV13	NA
TGCGCCAGCAGCTTGGCCCCAGGGGGCAACACCGGGGAGCTGTTTTTT	CASSLAPGGNTGELFF	NA	TRBJ2-2	TRBV5-1	TRBD1
TGTGCCAGCAGTCCTTTTGGAAACACCATATATTTT	CASSPFGNTIYF	NA	TRBJ1-3	TRBV6-5	NA
TGTGCTAGTGGTTTGGTAAGTGGCGGCGTTAGAACTTCCGAGCAGTACTTC	CASGLVSGGVRTSEQYF	NA	TRBJ2-7	TRBV12-5	NA
TGTGCCTGGAGTGTAAGGGGAATAGAGGAAAAACTGTTTTTT	CAWSVRGIEEKLFF	NA	TRBJ1-4	TRBV30	NA
TGTGCCATCAGTGAGTCGATGCGAACCCCGCTGAGAGAGACCCAGTACTTC	CAISESMRTPLRETQYF	NA	TRBJ2-5	TRBV10-3	NA
TGTGCCAGCATGAGGGAAAGCTCCTATAATTCACCCCTCCACTTT	CASMRESSYNSPLHF	NA	TRBJ1-6	TRBV2	NA
TGTGCCAGCAGCTTAGATCCCGGGACTAGCTCCTACGAGCAGTACTTC	CASSLDPGTSSYEQYF	NA	TRBJ2-7	TRBV7-2	TRBD2
TGCGCCAGCAGCCAAGACCCCCCGGGGTACAATGAGCAGTTCTTC	CASSQDPPGYNEQFF	once	TRBJ2-1	TRBV4-1	NA
TGTGCCAGCAGCTTAGAGATGGGAGGGGGCGAGCAGTACTTC	CASSLEMGGGEQYF	NA	TRBJ2-7	TRBV11-2	NA
TGTGCCAGCGGGGGACAACTTCTTTTTGGCTACGAGCAGTACTTC	CASGGQLLFGYEQYF	NA	TRBJ2-7	TRBV5-8	NA
TGTGCCAGCAGTGAAGGGCTAGCGGAGACCCAGTACTTC	CASSEGLAETQYF	NA	TRBJ2-5	TRBV6-1	NA
TGTGCCAGCAGCCCCCGGCGGGGGCAAAGCGGGGAGCTGTTTTTT	CASSPRRGQSGELFF	once	TRBJ2-2	TRBV11-3	NA
TGTGCCAGCAGCTTAGAGCAAGGACAGGCCTACCTAACTAACTATGGCTACACCTTC	CASSLEQGQAYLTNYGYTF	NA	TRBJ1-2	TRBV11-3	TRBD1
TGTGCCAGCAGCTTGGTTTCTATCCGAGGAAACACCATATATTTT	CASSLVSIRGNTIYF	NA	TRBJ1-3	TRBV7-2	NA
TGTGCCAGCAGCCACAGGGCCCTAAACACAGATACGCAGTATTTT	CASSHRALNTDTQYF	NA	TRBJ2-3	TRBV11-2	NA
TGTGCCATCAGTGGGACTAGCAACGAGCAGTACTTC	CAISGTSNEQYF	NA	TRBJ2-7	TRBV10-3	TRBD2